The 11 T cell receptor beta chains given below trace back to one sample, sequenced in a study of blood T cell repertoires in COVID-19. The table came from immunoSEQ multiplex PCR; TCRdb's copy has only in-frame clones and leaves some out. Of roughly 180,000 clones in the sample, 86% were seen once. The sequencing input was peripheral blood. The receptors here all came from a woman aged 25-40 years with active or convalescent COVID-19.

The chain carries TRBV19 and TRBJ1-3; D is perhaps TRBD1 (6 bases). V was pared by 5 bases and J by 0 bases, with 20 bases between. The CDR3 extends over 18 amino acids. Germline V gene data show CDR1 as LNHDA and CDR2 as SQIVND (reference sequence). The CDR3 loop reads CASSQNTGTLISGNTIYF. CDR3 sequence (DNA): TGTGCCAGTAGTCAGAATACCGGGACACTCATCTCTGGAAACACCATATATTTT. The full variable domain, rest sourced from reference TRBV19 and TRBJ1-3, is DGGITQSPKYLFRKEGQNVTLSCEQNLNHDAMYWYRQDPGQGLRLIYYSQIVNDFQKGDIAEGYSVSREKKESFPLTVTSAQKNPTAFYLCASSQNTGTLISGNTIYFGEGSWLTVV.

V gene TRBV6-6 combines with J gene TRBJ1-6; D is uncertain. Trimming took 7 bases from V and 6 from J, leaving 19 bases between them. CDR1 and CDR2 from the germline V gene are MNHNY and SVGAGI (reference sequence). The CDR3 runs to 16 residues. The chain's CDR3 is CASTRGGELINSPLHF. CDR3 bases: TGTGCCAGCACCCGAGGAGGCGAGCTTATTAATTCACCCCTCCACTTT.

A single count supports this clone. The chain employs TRBV6-6 and TRBJ1-2, with TRBD1 matching 7 bases. After removal of 6 bases from V and 8 bases from J, the junction contained 6 bases not matched to a gene. Germline lookup yields CDR1 MNHNY and CDR2 SVGAGI (reference sequence). The CDR3 contains 12 residues. The CDR3 spells CASRPDRAGYTF. DNA for the CDR3: TGTGCCAGCAGACCCGACAGGGCGGGCTACACCTTC.

The chain is built from TRBV9 and TRBJ1-2, with TRBD1 matching over 10 bases. CDR1 and CDR2 from the germline V gene are SGDLS and YYNGEE. CDR3 length: 14 amino acids. Losses at the gene ends were 0 bases for V and 8 bases for J; bases not matched to a gene: 4. CDR3 sequence reads: CASSVAGTGEGYTF. The CDR3 nucleotides are TGTGCCAGCAGCGTAGCTGGGACAGGGGAAGGCTACACCTTC.

This clone appeared a few times. The chain joins TRBV4-1 to TRBJ1-2, with TRBD1 matching 9 bases. In germline, CDR1 is MGHRA, CDR2 YSYEKL. With V trimmed by 5 bases and J by 8 bases, 12 bases remained unmatched. There are 15 residues in the CDR3. CDR3 nucleotide sequence: TGCGCCAGCAGCAACCGACAGGGGGGTGCCTGGGGCTACACCTTC. It translates to CASSNRQGGAWGYTF.

This clone was counted only a few times. Other DNA sequences in this specimen translate into the identical CDR3. The chain uses TRBV9 and TRBJ1-1, with unresolved D. Deletions cut 0 bases from V and 2 bases from J, with 5 bases between. This CDR3 is 13 amino acids long. Germline CDR1 and CDR2: SGDLS and YYNGEE. The CDR3 bases are TGTGCCAGCAGCGTAGCGACTAACACTGAAGCTTTCTTT. It translates to CASSVATNTEAFF. Full variable domain (missing parts from reference TRBV9 and TRBJ1-1): DSGVTQTPKHLITATGQRVTLRCSPRSGDLSVYWYQQSLDQGLQFLIQYYNGEERAKGNILERFSAQQFPDLHSELNLSSLELGDSALYFCASSVATNTEAFFGQGTRLTVV.

The gene calls are TRBV9 and TRBJ2-3, with D perhaps TRBD2 (6 bases). Germline V gene data show CDR1 as SGDLS and CDR2 as YYNGEE. The ends were cut back, 0 bases at V and 2 bases at J, with 19 bases in the middle. The CDR3 sequence is 18 residues long. The CDR3 spells CASSVALWVSGVTDTQYF. CDR3 DNA sequence: TGTGCCAGCAGCGTAGCACTCTGGGTTAGCGGTGTCACAGATACGCAGTATTTT.

The V call is TRBV11-2, the J call TRBJ1-1; 10 bases fit TRBD1. CDR3 length: 17 amino acids. CDR1 and CDR2 from the germline V gene are SGHAT and FQNNGV. V shed 5 bases and J 4 bases; nucleotides not matched to a gene: 13. The CDR3 DNA follows: TGTGCCAGCAGCCCACTGCAGCGGACAGGGGGTCGCACTGAAGCTTTCTTT. Its protein product is CASSPLQRTGGRTEAFF.

V and J are TRBV27 and TRBJ2-1; 10 bases map to TRBD2. V shed 6 bases and J 3 bases; nucleotides not matched to a gene: 8. The CDR3 is made up of 16 amino acids. Germline CDR1 is MNHEY and CDR2 is SMNVEV (reference sequence). The CDR3 here is CASSPLSGGVYNEQFF. CDR3 nucleotide sequence: TGTGCCAGCAGCCCATTAAGCGGGGGGGTCTACAATGAGCAGTTCTTC.

The chain recombines TRBV13 with TRBJ2-7, with 8 positions matching TRBD1. Trimming took 0 bases from V and 5 from J; bases not matched to a gene: 0. The germline V gene encodes CDR1 PRHDT and CDR2 FYEKMQ (reference sequence). CDR3 length equals 13 residues. CDR3 in DNA: TGTGCCAGCAGCTTAGGGACAGGGGACGAGCAGTACTTC. Protein product: CASSLGTGDEQYF.

The rearrangement joins TRBV28 to TRBJ1-3, with D uncertain. V dropped 7 bases and J dropped 4 bases, with 20 bases sitting between them. Germline V gene data show CDR1 as MDHEN and CDR2 as SYDVKM. The CDR3 loop spans 16 amino acids. This chain's CDR3 is CASTPEEGRAGNTIYF. The CDR3 bases are TGTGCCAGCACTCCTGAGGAGGGCCGGGCAGGAAACACCATATATTTT.